The subject of this entry is one T cell receptor beta chain. The CDR3 length is 13 residues. The germline V gene encodes CDR1 PRHDT and CDR2 FYEKMQ (reference sequence). V lost 7 bases, J lost 8 bases, and 15 bases lay in between. These data come from a study of blood T cell repertoires in COVID-19. On the study more broadly: Donors in the United States, Italy and Spain gave samples during acute or convalescent COVID-19. In each case, the material was cDNA or gDNA derived from T cells, B-cell-depleted T cells, or PBMCs.

In the original analysis: The authors estimated nucleated cell counts from reference gene primer amplification. Sequencing used immunoSEQ multiplex PCR; TCRdb keeps in-frame clones, though not all of them. V and J calls and clone size are given by that table; D and trimming were obtained from the DNA. The table lists about 61,000 clones, around nine tenths of them singletons, with under 4.5% in the top ten. This clonotype originated in a human donor in a cohort sampled during active COVID-19. The chain employs TRBV13 and TRBJ2-1; D is uncertain. Sequencing was performed on peripheral blood. This CDR3 reads CASTSGALHEQFF. CDR3 nucleotide sequence: TGTGCCAGCACGTCTGGTGCGTTACATGAGCAGTTCTTC.